The entry that follows covers one T cell receptor beta chain sequence. Its antigen is undetermined. During the collection period, no donor immune events like infections were recorded. These data come from a study of identifying expanded T cells in peripheral blood. Study outcomes and limitations: Roughly two-week clone count variance significantly increased as total template count grew.

CDR1 is MNHEY and CDR2 is SVGAGI in the germline V gene. The V and J ends lost 2 bases and 2 bases respectively, with 10 bases between them. The CDR3 spans 15 residues. The repertoire was sequenced with immunoSEQ multiplex PCR; TCRdb's copy has only in-frame clones and lacks some. The sample holds over 100,000 clones, approximately 88% seen once. The chain combines TRBV6-5 with TRBJ1-3; D is perhaps TRBD1 (6 bases). The source is a person aged 18 to 75 in good health. Sequencing was performed on blood. CDR3 in amino acids: CASSYRGGPGNTIYF. CDR3 in DNA: TGTGCCAGCAGTTACCGAGGGGGGCCTGGAAACACCATATATTTT.